Below are 14 T cell receptor beta chains sequenced from a single sample in a study of siplizumab effects on memory and regulatory T cells. The data were produced by immunoSEQ multiplex PCR, yet TCRdb's version contains in-frame clones alone and is incomplete. Here the sample spans just under 85,000 clones, around 90% being singletons. Sequenced input: Tregs sorted from blood. The receptors were gathered from a human donor in good health.

This chain connects TRBV18 to TRBJ1-2, with 8 nucleotides matching TRBD1. This CDR3 contains 16 residues. V lost 3 bases, J lost 2 bases, and 8 bases stayed unmatched. Germline values: CDR1 KGHSH, CDR2 LQKENI. The CDR3 protein is CASSPLGQGANYGYTF. CDR3 nucleotide sequence: TGTGCCAGCTCACCTCTTGGCCAGGGGGCAAACTATGGCTACACCTTC.

The rearrangement joins TRBV7-9 to TRBJ2-1; D not certain. V was clipped by 2 bases and J by 7 bases, with 12 bases between them. There are 14 residues in the CDR3. Germline V gives CDR1 SEHNR, CDR2 FQNEAQ (reference sequence). The CDR3 nucleotides read TGTGCCAGCAGCTTATTTGCTCCTGGGAATGAGCAGTTCTTC. This codes for CASSLFAPGNEQFF.

This clone was seen only a few times. This chain joins TRBV6-1 and TRBJ2-1; 9 bases line up with TRBD2. J gave up 6 bases and V 8 bases, and 5 bases lay outside the gene matches. The length of the CDR3 is 13 residues. Germline values: CDR1 MNHNS, CDR2 SASEGT. CDR3 sequence (DNA): TGTGCCAGCGTCAAGCGGGGGGTCAATGAGCAGTTCTTC. It translates to CASVKRGVNEQFF.

V gene TRBV19 combines with J gene TRBJ1-5, with 7 bases matching TRBD1. V lost 5 bases, J lost 4 bases, and 2 bases stayed unmatched. CDR1 and CDR2 (germline): LNHDA, SQIVND (reference sequence). CDR3 length: 13 amino acids. The DNA for the CDR3 is TGTGCCAGTAGTCTACAGGGGAATCAGCCCCAGCATTTT. This codes for CASSLQGNQPQHF.

The chain couples TRBV6-5 to TRBJ2-7; the match to TRBD2 covers 8 bases. The V and J ends lost 8 bases and 2 bases, in that order; junction bases with no gene match: 5. This CDR3 comprises 13 residues. From germline, CDR1 is MNHEY and CDR2 SVGAGI. The CDR3 DNA reads TGTGCCAGCCGGGCCGGGGGGGCCTACGAGCAGTACTTC. Protein sequence: CASRAGGAYEQYF.

The J gene is TRBJ2-1, the V gene TRBV28; 9 bases align to TRBD2. The V and J ends lost 5 bases and 4 bases, in that order; junction bases with no gene match: 6. The CDR3 contains 15 residues. Germline V gives CDR1 MDHEN, CDR2 SYDVKM. The CDR3 coding sequence is TGTGCCAGCAGTGGTCCAGCGGGGGGATACAATGAGCAGTTCTTC. This encodes CASSGPAGGYNEQFF.

The rearrangement joins TRBV11-3 to TRBJ1-5; D is undetermined. The germline CDR1 and CDR2 sequences are SGHNT and YENEEA. The CDR3 consists of 13 residues. Trimming stripped 3 bases from V and 1 base from J, with 4 bases between. For the CDR3, the DNA is TGTGCCAGCAGCTTGGGAAGCAATCAGCCCCAGCATTTT. This translates into CASSLGSNQPQHF.

Worth noting for this clone: Different DNA sequences within this sample yield the same CDR3. The V and J genes are TRBV7-2 and TRBJ2-3; possibly TRBD1 for D (6 bases). Trimming stripped 2 bases from V and 3 bases from J, with 6 bases between. This CDR3 is 13 amino acids long. Germline CDR1 SGHTA, CDR2 FQGNSA. The CDR3 loop reads CASSLTGTDTQYF. In DNA form, the CDR3 reads TGTGCCAGCAGCTTAACAGGGACAGATACGCAGTATTTT.

The rearrangement links TRBV9 to TRBJ2-2; no definite D call. CDR1 and CDR2 from the germline V gene are SGDLS and YYNGEE. This CDR3 comprises 12 residues. Trimming took 0 bases from V and 5 from J, leaving 2 bases between them. The CDR3 DNA reads TGTGCCAGCAGCGTAGCTACCGGGGAGCTGTTTTTT. This encodes CASSVATGELFF.

The chain is built from TRBV6-5 and TRBJ2-7; tentative D call: TRBD1 (5 bases). Trimming left V 5 bases short and J 7 bases short, with 12 bases between. This CDR3 spans 12 amino acids. Germline V gene sequence: CDR1 MNHEY, CDR2 SVGAGI. The CDR3 here is CASSHQGREQYF. In nucleotides, the CDR3 is TGTGCCAGCAGTCACCAGGGTAGGGAGCAGTACTTC.

This chain connects TRBV10-3 to TRBJ2-2; D is unclear. Germline CDR1 ENHRY, CDR2 SYGVKD. Trimming pared 3 bases from V and 6 bases from J, leaving 11 bases between. The length of the CDR3 is 14 residues. The CDR3 region is CAISDVSRAGELFF. CDR3 nucleotide sequence: TGTGCCATCAGTGATGTTAGTAGGGCCGGGGAGCTGTTTTTT.

J is TRBJ2-1 and V is TRBV7-8, with D perhaps TRBD2 (5 bases). This CDR3 comprises 15 residues. Germline V gene data show CDR1 as SGHVS and CDR2 as FQNEAQ. V was cut by 1 base and J by 10 bases, with 17 bases left in between. Written as DNA, the CDR3 is TGTGCCAGCAGCTTAGGTTTCTCGGGGTTCTGGGAGCAGTTCTTC. Translated: CASSLGFSGFWEQFF.

This clone was detected a few times. The chain has TRBV7-9 and TRBJ1-2; 9 nucleotides match TRBD1. V lost 11 bases, J lost 4 bases, and 8 bases stayed unmatched. The germline V gene encodes CDR1 SEHNR and CDR2 FQNEAQ (reference sequence). CDR3 length: 13 amino acids. The CDR3 reads CAGGWGQGYGYTF. CDR3 in DNA: TGTGCCGGGGGTTGGGGACAGGGCTATGGCTACACCTTC.

DNA for the CDR3: TGCGCCAGCAGCCAAGGATTATCTGGACAGGGAGGACGCTACACCTTC. Amino acid sequence: CASSQGLSGQGGRYTF. The chain uses TRBV4-1 and TRBJ1-2; 8 nucleotides agree with TRBD1. V was pared by 1 base and J by 9 bases, with 13 bases of the junction left unmatched. CDR3 length: 16 residues. The germline V gene has CDR1 MGHRA and CDR2 YSYEKL.